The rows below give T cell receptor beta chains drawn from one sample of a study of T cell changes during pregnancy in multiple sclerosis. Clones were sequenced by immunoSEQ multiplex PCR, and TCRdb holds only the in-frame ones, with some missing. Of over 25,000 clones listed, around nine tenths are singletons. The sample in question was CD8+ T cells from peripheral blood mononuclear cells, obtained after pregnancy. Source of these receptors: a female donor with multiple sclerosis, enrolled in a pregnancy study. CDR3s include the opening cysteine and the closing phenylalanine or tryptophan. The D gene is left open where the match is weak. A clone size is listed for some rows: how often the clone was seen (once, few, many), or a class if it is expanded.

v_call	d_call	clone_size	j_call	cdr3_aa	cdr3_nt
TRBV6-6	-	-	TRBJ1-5	CASSTPGSEANQPQHF	TGTGCCAGCAGTACACCAGGGTCTGAGGCCAATCAGCCCCAGCATTTT
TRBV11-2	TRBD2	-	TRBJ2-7	CASSLGRREASYEQYF	TGTGCCAGCAGCTTAGGTCGGCGGGAGGCTTCCTACGAGCAGTACTTC
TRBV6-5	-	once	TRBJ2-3	CASSYDRSARYF	TGTGCCAGCAGTTACGACAGATCGGCGCGTTATTTT
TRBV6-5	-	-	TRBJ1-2	CASSYSEGPSPGYTF	TGTGCCAGCAGTTACTCGGAGGGTCCTTCGCCCGGCTACACCTTC
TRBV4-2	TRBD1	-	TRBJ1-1	CASSRTDREAFF	TGTGCCAGCAGCCGAACGGACAGGGAAGCTTTCTTT
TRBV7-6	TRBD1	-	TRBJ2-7	CASSLEETGIRYEQYF	TGTGCCAGCAGCTTAGAGGAGACAGGGATCCGCTACGAGCAGTACTTC
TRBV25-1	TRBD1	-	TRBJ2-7	CASSDRQGRSYEQYF	TGTGCCAGCAGTGATCGACAGGGTCGCTCCTACGAGCAGTACTTC
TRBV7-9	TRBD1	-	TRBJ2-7	CASSSRDRDYEQYF	TGTGCCAGCAGCTCCCGGGACAGGGACTACGAGCAGTACTTC
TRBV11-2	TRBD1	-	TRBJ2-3	CASSLERGRGIRDTQYF	TGTGCCAGCAGCCTAGAAAGGGGCAGGGGGATTCGGGATACGCAGTATTTT
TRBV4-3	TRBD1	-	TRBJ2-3	CASSQETGQGFDTQYF	TGCGCCAGCAGCCAAGAAACGGGACAGGGGTTTGATACGCAGTATTTT
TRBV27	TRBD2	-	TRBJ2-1	CASSLASGRPFYNEQFF	TGTGCCAGCAGTTTAGCTAGCGGGAGGCCATTCTACAATGAGCAGTTCTTC
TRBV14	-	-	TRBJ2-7	CASSFLTDTYEQYF	TGTGCCAGCAGCTTCCTGACAGACACCTACGAGCAGTACTTC
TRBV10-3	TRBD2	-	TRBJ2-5	CAISDPWGGQETQYF	TGTGCCATCAGTGACCCGTGGGGGGGCCAAGAGACCCAGTACTTC
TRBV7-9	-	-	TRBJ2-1	CASTPVRVSYNEQFF	TGTGCCAGCACCCCTGTCAGGGTGTCCTACAATGAGCAGTTCTTC
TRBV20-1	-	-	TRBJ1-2	CREGFGYTF	TGCAGGGAGGGTTTTGGCTACACCTTC
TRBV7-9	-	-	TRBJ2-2	CASSLWRNTGELFF	TGTGCCAGCAGCTTATGGAGAAACACCGGGGAGCTGTTTTTT
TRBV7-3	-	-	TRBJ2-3	CASSQWGEGTDTQYF	TGTGCCAGCAGCCAATGGGGGGAGGGCACAGATACGCAGTATTTT
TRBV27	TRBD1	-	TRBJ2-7	CASSFSGTGNAEQYF	TGTGCCAGCAGTTTCTCCGGGACAGGGAATGCCGAGCAGTACTTC
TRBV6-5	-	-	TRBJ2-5	CASSSTSYVETQYF	TGTGCCAGCAGTTCAACTAGTTATGTAGAGACCCAGTACTTC
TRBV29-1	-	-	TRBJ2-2	CSVVPKDSYTGELFF	TGCAGCGTTGTCCCCAAGGACAGTTACACCGGGGAGCTGTTTTTT
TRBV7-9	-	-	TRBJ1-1	CASSLAREVDTEAFF	TGTGCCAGCAGCTTAGCTAGGGAGGTCGACACTGAAGCTTTCTTT
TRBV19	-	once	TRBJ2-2	CASSMSFGGELFF	TGTGCCAGTAGTATGAGCTTCGGCGGGGAGCTGTTTTTT
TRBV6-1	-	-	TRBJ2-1	CASSTEISSYNEQFF	TGTGCCAGCAGTACAGAAATAAGCTCCTACAATGAGCAGTTCTTC
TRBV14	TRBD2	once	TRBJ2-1	CASSQASGLPGEQFF	TGTGCCAGCAGCCAAGCTAGCGGCCTACCGGGTGAGCAGTTCTTC
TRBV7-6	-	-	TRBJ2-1	CASSLAHGGLSYNEQFF	TGTGCCAGCAGCTTAGCGCACGGAGGCCTCTCCTACAATGAGCAGTTCTTC
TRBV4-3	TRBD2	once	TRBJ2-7	CASSQDQGLAGSYEQYF	TGCGCCAGCAGCCAAGATCAAGGACTAGCGGGCTCCTACGAGCAGTACTTC
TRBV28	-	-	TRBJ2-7	CASSFQGDEQYF	TGTGCCAGCAGTTTCCAAGGGGACGAGCAGTACTTC